One sample yielded the 10 T cell receptor beta chains listed below, sequenced in a study of CD8+ T cells in alopecia areata. Extracted RNA was reverse transcribed, and the resulting cDNA served as sequencing template. Profiled with immunoSEQ multiplex PCR; TCRdb holds only in-frame clones, not every one. This sample has 150,000 to 250,000 clones, with roughly 64% found just once. Treatment noted: oral pan-JAK inhibitor, 5-10 mg twice daily. Sequences were derived from CD4+ T cells sorted from blood, sampled at week 24, from a patient treated with tofacitinib. The receptors stem from a human donor with alopecia areata.

The rearrangement joins TRBV7-2 to TRBJ2-3; D not resolved. The length of the CDR3 is 13 residues. Looked up from germline, CDR1 is SGHTA and CDR2 is FQGNSA. Deletions cut 6 bases from V and 0 bases from J, with 7 bases between. CDR3 bases: TGTGCCAGCAGTTTTTCCAGCACAGATACGCAGTATTTT. This gives the protein CASSFSSTDTQYF. Combining the CDR3 with reference TRBV7-2 and TRBJ2-3 gives the whole variable domain GAGVSQSPSNKVTEKGKDVELRCDPISGHTALYWYRQSLGQGLEFLIYFQGNSAPDKSGLPSDRFSAERTGGSVSTLTIQRTQQEDSAVYLCASSFSSTDTQYFGPGTRLTVL.

The chain is built from TRBV7-2 and TRBJ1-2; 7 nucleotides align to TRBD1. The CDR3 covers 17 residues. Germline V lookup: CDR1 SGHTA, CDR2 FQGNSA. The V and J ends lost 1 base and 0 bases, in that order; junction bases with no gene match: 8. CDR3 bases: TGTGCCAGCAGCTTAGTCGGGACAGAGCGAGCTAACTATGGCTACACCTTC. It is translated as CASSLVGTERANYGYTF.

The chain links TRBV11-2 to TRBJ2-5; 9 nucleotides align to TRBD1. The V gene end was trimmed by 4 bases and the J gene end by 4 bases; junction bases not matched to a gene: 7. This CDR3 spans 15 amino acids. Germline loops: CDR1 SGHAT, CDR2 FQNNGV. The CDR3 bases are TGTGCCAGCAGCTCACAGGGGGCGAGCGGAGAGACCCAGTACTTC. This codes for CASSSQGASGETQYF.

V usage is TRBV7-7 and J usage is TRBJ2-5; 7 bases agree with TRBD2. This CDR3 is 15 amino acids long. V shed 1 base and J 3 bases; nucleotides not matched to a gene: 5. In germline, CDR1 is SSHAT, CDR2 FNYEAQ (reference sequence). The CDR3 DNA follows: TGTGCCAGCAGCTTAGACCCTAGCGGAGAAGAGACCCAGTACTTC. Translation: CASSLDPSGEETQYF.

The chain has TRBV5-6 and TRBJ2-3; D is undetermined. Germline loops: CDR1 SGHDT, CDR2 YYEEEE. The V end lost 6 bases, the J end lost 6 bases, and 11 bases lay between the germline ends. CDR3 size: 12 residues. The CDR3 sequence is CASTSPRDTQYF. CDR3 nucleotides: TGTGCCAGCACCTCCCCCAGGGATACGCAGTATTTT.

About this clone itself: A read error may account for a junction end that differs from germline. The chain couples TRBV30 to TRBJ1-2; possibly TRBD1 for D (5 bases). This CDR3 region has 12 residues. Germline lookup yields CDR1 GTSNPN and CDR2 SVGIG (reference sequence). CDR3 in amino acids: CAWSVEGEAFRF. The CDR3 nucleotides read TGTGCCTGGAGTGTAGAAGGGGAGGCTTTCCGCTTC.

This clone showed up just once. This specimen includes other DNA sequences encoding the same CDR3. The CDR3 is CASSLEGETQYF. The DNA of the CDR3 is TGCGCCAGCAGCTTGGAGGGGGAGACCCAGTACTTC. The rearrangement joins TRBV5-1 to TRBJ2-5; D may be TRBD1 (5 bases). V was clipped by 0 bases and J by 5 bases, with 5 bases between them. This CDR3 comprises 12 residues. Germline assignment: CDR1 SGHRS and CDR2 YFSETQ.

This clone was observed many times. V is TRBV28 and J is TRBJ1-1, with D tentatively TRBD1 (5 bases). CDR3 size: 14 residues. The V end lost 6 bases, the J end lost 4 bases, and 15 bases lay between the germline ends. Per the germline V gene, CDR1 is MDHEN and CDR2 is SYDVKM. This chain's CDR3 is CASRSLRGGTEAFF. CDR3 bases: TGTGCCAGCAGAAGCCTACGGGGCGGCACTGAAGCTTTCTTT.

V is TRBV19 and J is TRBJ1-2; 9 positions agree with TRBD1. The CDR3 extends over 12 amino acids. Germline V gene data show CDR1 as LNHDA and CDR2 as SQIVND (reference sequence). Unmatched junction bases numbered 4, after V lost 8 bases and J lost 6 bases. CDR3 residues: CASGDRVNGYTF. The CDR3 bases are TGTGCCAGTGGGGACAGGGTGAATGGCTACACCTTC. The entire variable domain, with the rest obtained from reference TRBV19 and TRBJ1-2, is as follows: DGGITQSPKYLFRKEGQNVTLSCEQNLNHDAMYWYRQDPGQGLRLIYYSQIVNDFQKGDIAEGYSVSREKKESFPLTVTSAQKNPTAFYLCASGDRVNGYTFGSGTRLTVV.

The rearrangement joins TRBV18 to TRBJ2-1; perhaps TRBD2 as D (6 bases). Trimming removed 2 bases at V and 3 bases at J, with 14 bases between. Germline loops: CDR1 KGHSH, CDR2 LQKENI. The CDR3 runs 16 residues. CDR3 sequence: CASSPTREEVYNEQFF. The CDR3 DNA is TGTGCCAGCTCACCAACAAGGGAGGAGGTCTACAATGAGCAGTTCTTC.